This TCR beta chain was sequenced for a study of early T cells in non-severe SARS-CoV-2 infection. Study results and limitations: A preference for anti-spike CD8 responses marked VDJdb matching, which missed private and CD4 specificities.

Individual cDNA molecules were tagged with unique molecular identifiers. TCRdb itself ran the 5' RACE reads through MiXCR, one entry per CDR3 protein. The table includes about 57,000 distinct CDR3 sequences, 10% detected once. In regard to this clonotype: The antigen is not known.

The sequenced sample was whole blood. The TCR comes from an adult who was a healthcare worker with PCR-confirmed SARS-CoV-2 infection or an uninfected control (not recorded which).

The CDR3, as DNA: TGCGCCAGCAGCGTTAGCGGGGGACACAATGAGCAGTTCTTC. Translating gives CASSVSGGHNEQFF. The chain joins TRBV5-1 to TRBJ2-1; 9 positions match TRBD2. This CDR3 contains 14 residues. CDR1 is SGHRS and CDR2 is YFSETQ in the germline V gene. V was pared by 4 bases and J by 5 bases, with 4 bases of the junction left unmatched.